The entry below gives a single T cell receptor beta chain sequence along with its context. This sample was taken from a study of OX40 agonist ivuxolimab in advanced cancers. Study summary: Three patients responded partially, comprising one with hepatocellular carcinoma and two with cutaneous melanoma.

Profiled with immunoSEQ multiplex PCR; TCRdb holds only in-frame clones, not every one. The table lists fewer than 55,000 clones, about four fifths of them singletons. A history of autoimmune disease or systemic immunosuppression excluded patients. The CDR3 length is 18 residues. Germline CDR1 reads SGHNT; CDR2 reads YYREEE (reference sequence). V gave up 3 bases and J gave up 5 bases, with 26 bases separating them. This receptor was identified in an adult with an advanced solid tumor such as melanoma, head and neck, liver or kidney cancer. Source: CD4+ or CD8+ T cells sorted from blood, taken in a trial of the OX40 agonist ivuxolimab. V is TRBV5-4 and J is TRBJ2-5, with TRBD1 as a possible D gene (7 bases). CDR3 region: CASSSGDISGGRWETQYF. The CDR3 nucleotides read TGTGCCAGCAGCTCGGGGGATATTTCAGGGGGAAGGTGGGAGACCCAGTACTTC.